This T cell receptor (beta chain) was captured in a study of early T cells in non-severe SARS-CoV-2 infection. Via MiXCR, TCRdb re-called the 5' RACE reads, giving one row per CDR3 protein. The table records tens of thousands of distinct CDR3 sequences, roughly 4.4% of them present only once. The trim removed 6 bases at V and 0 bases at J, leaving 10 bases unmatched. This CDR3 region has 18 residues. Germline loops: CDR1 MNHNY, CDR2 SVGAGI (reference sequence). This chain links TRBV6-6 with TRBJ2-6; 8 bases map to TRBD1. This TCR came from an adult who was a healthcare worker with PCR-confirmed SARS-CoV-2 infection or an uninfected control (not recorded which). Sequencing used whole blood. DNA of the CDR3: TGTGCCAGCAGCCGGACAGGGAACTCCTACTCTGGGGCCAACGTCCTGACTTTC. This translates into CASSRTGNSYSGANVLTF.